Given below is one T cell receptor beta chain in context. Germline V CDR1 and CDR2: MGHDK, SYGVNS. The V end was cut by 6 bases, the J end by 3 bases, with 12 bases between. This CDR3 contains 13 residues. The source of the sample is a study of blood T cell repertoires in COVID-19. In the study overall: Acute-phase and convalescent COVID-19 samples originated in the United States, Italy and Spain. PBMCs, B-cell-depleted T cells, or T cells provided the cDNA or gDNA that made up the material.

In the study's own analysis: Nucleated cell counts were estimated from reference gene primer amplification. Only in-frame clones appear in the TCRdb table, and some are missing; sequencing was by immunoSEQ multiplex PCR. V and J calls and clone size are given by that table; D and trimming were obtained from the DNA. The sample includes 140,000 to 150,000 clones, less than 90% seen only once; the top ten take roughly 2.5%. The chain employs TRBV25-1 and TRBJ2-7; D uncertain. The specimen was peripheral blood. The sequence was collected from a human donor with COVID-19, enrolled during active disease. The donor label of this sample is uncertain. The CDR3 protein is CASSPQVVYEQYF. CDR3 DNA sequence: TGTGCCAGCAGCCCTCAAGTAGTCTACGAGCAGTACTTC.